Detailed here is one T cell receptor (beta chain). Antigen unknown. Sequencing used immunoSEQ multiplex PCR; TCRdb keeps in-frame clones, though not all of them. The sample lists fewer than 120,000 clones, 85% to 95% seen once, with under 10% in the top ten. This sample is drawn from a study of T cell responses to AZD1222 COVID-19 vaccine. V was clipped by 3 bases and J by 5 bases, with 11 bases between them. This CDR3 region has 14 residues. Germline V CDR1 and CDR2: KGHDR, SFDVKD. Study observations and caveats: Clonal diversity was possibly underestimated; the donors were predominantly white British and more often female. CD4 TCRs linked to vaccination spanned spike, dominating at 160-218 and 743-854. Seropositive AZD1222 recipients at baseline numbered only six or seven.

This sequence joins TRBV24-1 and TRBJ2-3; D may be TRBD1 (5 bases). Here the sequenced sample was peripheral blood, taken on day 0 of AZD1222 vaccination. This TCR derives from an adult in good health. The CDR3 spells CATSDTTGLDTQYF. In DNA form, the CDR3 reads TGTGCCACCAGTGATACAACAGGCCTAGATACGCAGTATTTT.